This T cell receptor beta chain was recorded in a study of blood T cell repertoires in COVID-19. Across the whole study: Italy, Spain and the United States were the sources of the convalescent and acute COVID-19 samples.

Seattle's cohort entered during active infection and was followed longitudinally. As originally analysed: Amplifying reference gene primers gave estimates of nucleated cell counts. The data were produced by immunoSEQ multiplex PCR, yet TCRdb's version contains in-frame clones alone and is incomplete. V, J and clone size reflect that table, while D and trimming were determined from the DNA. The repertoire has over 200,000 clones, 70% to 90% of them found once; the top ten carry 2% to 3%. CDR1 and CDR2 (germline): MNHEY, SMNVEV (reference sequence). The CDR3 extends over 14 amino acids. Trimming shortened V by 8 bases and J by 7 bases, and 15 bases separated the two germline ends.

The receptor's source is a man under 40 with COVID-19, enrolled during active disease. This chain links TRBV27 with TRBJ1-6, with a tentative D call TRBD1 (5 bases). The sequenced sample was peripheral blood. CDR3 sequence reads: CASGSQGGNSPLHF. In nucleotides, the CDR3 is TGTGCCAGCGGATCTCAGGGAGGGAATTCACCCCTCCACTTT.